This T cell receptor (beta chain) was sequenced during a study of blood T cell repertoires in COVID-19. Repertoires were generated with immunoSEQ multiplex PCR, while TCRdb's copy carries only in-frame clones and drops some. The table has approximately 300,000 clones, 65% to 85% seen once. Germline CDR1 and CDR2: SGHNT and YYREEE (reference sequence). The CDR3 has 13 residues. The V gene end was trimmed by 4 bases and the J gene end by 3 bases; junction bases not matched to a gene: 3. Source material: peripheral blood. The TCR sequence derives from a woman between 45 and 60 years old with acute or convalescent COVID-19. The chain recombines TRBV5-4 with TRBJ2-5; 7 nucleotides align to TRBD1. CDR3 loop: CASSRDREETQYF. The DNA for the CDR3 is TGTGCCAGCAGCCGGGACAGAGAAGAGACCCAGTACTTC.